This T cell receptor beta chain came from a study of OX40 agonist ivuxolimab in advanced cancers. Broadly, across the study: Ivuxolimab was a fully human IgG2 agonistic monoclonal antibody targeting the costimulatory receptor OX40 (CD134). Intravenous ivuxolimab was administered to patients every 2 weeks at six dose levels: 0.01, 0.1, 0.3, 1.5, 3 and 10 mg/kg. Of the approximately 53 patients in dose escalation, about 20 had hepatocellular carcinoma, approximately 15 had melanoma, 9 had renal cell carcinoma and 9 had head and neck cancer. In the dose-escalation cohort, 82.7% of patients were male, and the mean age was approximately 60 years, with a range of about 23 to 85. Prior anti-PD-1, anti-PD-L1 or anti-CTLA-4 therapy was permitted, and checkpoint inhibitors had been received by around 40% of dose-escalation patients. Partial responses occurred in three dose-escalation patients: two with cutaneous melanoma and one with hepatocellular carcinoma. Peripheral TCRbeta sequencing was intended to test whether TCR sequence diversity was altered and clonal T-cell expansion was caused by ivuxolimab. The paper covers the monotherapy dose-escalation part of the phase I ivuxolimab trial, which included N of about 50 patients. Findings and caveats that apply to the study as a whole: Clonal expansion of both CD4+ and CD8+ blood T cells was observed from baseline to week 6 at doses 0.1 to 3.0 mg/kg. After ivuxolimab, CD8+ T cells had more expanded clones than CD4+ T cells on average. In the 0.1-3.0 mg/kg groups, partial responders had among the lowest normalized peripheral clonal expansion, particularly in CD8+ T cells. Which antigens the clonally expanded peripheral T cells were specific for was not determined. Low levels of normalized T-cell clonal expansion were also seen in some nonresponding patients.

Compared with germline, V lacks 5 bases and J lacks 1 base; bases without a gene match: 4. CDR1 is given as SGHTA and CDR2 as FQGTGA, both from the germline V gene. From the cysteine up to the phenylalanine, the CDR3 has a length of 15 residues. The kept DNA is CDR3 alone, 45 bases in frame from the first base. A note on this clone: The antigen it recognizes is unknown. No quality values exist for individual bases; no much larger clone is one base distant.

The trial excluded patients who had a history of autoimmune disease or were on systemic immunosuppression. In every dose cohort, peripheral blood was drawn for TCR sequencing at baseline, cycle 4 day 1, and cycle 7 day 1. Samples came from an open-label, multicenter, first-in-human phase I dose-escalation trial of ivuxolimab. Adults with locally advanced or metastatic head and neck squamous cell, hepatocellular, melanoma or renal cell carcinoma were enrolled in the trial. Before TCR sequencing, CD4+ T cells and CD8+ T cells from peripheral blood were sorted into separate populations. For sequencing of the TCRbeta CDR3 region, genomic DNA was extracted from the sorted cells. TCRbeta CDR3 regions were sequenced using the immunoSEQ Assay. This is the immuneACCESS table as TCRdb keeps it, with only in-frame sequences that have V and J called. A part of the clones is gone; compared with another copy, unresolved V genes explain less than half, and the rest is unexplained. For this sample the table gives about 62,000 clones, of which 75% to 85% were detected only once. The ten largest clonotypes hold approximately 11% of the sample.

This clonotype was obtained from an adult with an advanced solid tumor such as melanoma, head and neck, liver or kidney cancer. The sample here was CD4+ or CD8+ T cells sorted from blood, taken in a trial of the OX40 agonist ivuxolimab. The V and J genes are TRBV7-3 and TRBJ2-3; 9 of the junction bases match TRBD2. DNA sequence: TGTGCCAGCAGCCCCTTAGCGGGGGGCACAGATACGCAGTATTTT. Translated, it reads CASSPLAGGTDTQYF.